This TCR beta chain was observed in a study of shared clonotypes between healthy human individuals. Study-wide findings and caveats: It was expected that sequencing depth would affect clonotype sharing among donors.

Every subset had its genomic DNA shared out evenly among several immunoSEQ plates. TCRdb's table, derived via immunoSEQ multiplex PCR, lists solely in-frame clones and lacks some. Among approximately 500,000 clones listed, approximately 80% were seen once. In regard to this clone: Its antigen remains unidentified.

The CDR3 length is 18 residues. The junction had 12 bases not matched to a gene; V was cut back by 2 bases and J by 1 base. Sequenced sample: PBMCs. The chain has TRBV23-1 and TRBJ1-2, with 8 bases matching TRBD1. TRBV23-1 is assigned to the ORF class and has an uncertain function. The clonotype comes from a woman between 40 and 50 years old in good health. Some clones in this sample may be carry-over from other donors' samples. The CDR3 region has the DNA TGCGCCAGCAGTCAAACCCGACAGGGGCCCCCTCATAACTATGGCTACACCTTC. Translating gives CASSQTRQGPPHNYGYTF.